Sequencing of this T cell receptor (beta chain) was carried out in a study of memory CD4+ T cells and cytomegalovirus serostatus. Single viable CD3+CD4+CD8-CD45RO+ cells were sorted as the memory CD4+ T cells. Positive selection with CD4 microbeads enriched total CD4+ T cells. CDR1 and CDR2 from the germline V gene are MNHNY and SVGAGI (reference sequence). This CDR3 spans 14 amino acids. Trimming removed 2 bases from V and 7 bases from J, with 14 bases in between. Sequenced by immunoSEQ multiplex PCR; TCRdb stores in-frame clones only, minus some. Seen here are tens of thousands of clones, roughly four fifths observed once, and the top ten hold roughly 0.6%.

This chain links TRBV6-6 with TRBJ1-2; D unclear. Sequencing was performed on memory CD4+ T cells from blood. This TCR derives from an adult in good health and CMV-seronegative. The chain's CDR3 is CASSYSQDFLGYTF. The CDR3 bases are TGTGCCAGCAGTTACAGCCAGGATTTTCTTGGCTACACCTTC.